This T cell receptor (beta chain) was identified during a study of blood T cell repertoires in COVID-19. Study information: Both acute and convalescent COVID-19 samples were obtained from the United States, Italy and Spain. In each case, the material was cDNA or gDNA derived from T cells, B-cell-depleted T cells, or PBMCs.

Per the study methods: Counts of nucleated cells, estimated from reference gene primer amplification, were obtained. Data came from immunoSEQ multiplex PCR; TCRdb stores just in-frame clones and leaves some out. D and trimming come from the DNA, and the V and J calls and clone size come from that table. This table has 200,000 to 250,000 clones, approximately 91% appearing once. Per germline, CDR1 GTSNPN and CDR2 SVGIG (reference sequence). This CDR3 contains 15 residues. V lost 0 bases and J lost 0, with 11 bases in between. The chain employs TRBV30 and TRBJ1-2; D is ambiguous. Sequenced: peripheral blood. The sequence was obtained from a woman in her sixties or seventies with acute or convalescent COVID-19. CDR3 loop: CAWSVRGEANYGYTF. CDR3 bases: TGTGCCTGGAGTGTACGGGGAGAAGCTAACTATGGCTACACCTTC. The variable domain in full, completed from reference TRBV30 and TRBJ1-2, reads SQTIHQWPATLVQPVGSPLSLECTVEGTSNPNLYWYRQAAGRGLQLLFYSVGIGQISSEVPQNLSASRPQDRQFILSSKKLLLSDSGFYLCAWSVRGEANYGYTFGSGTRLTVV.